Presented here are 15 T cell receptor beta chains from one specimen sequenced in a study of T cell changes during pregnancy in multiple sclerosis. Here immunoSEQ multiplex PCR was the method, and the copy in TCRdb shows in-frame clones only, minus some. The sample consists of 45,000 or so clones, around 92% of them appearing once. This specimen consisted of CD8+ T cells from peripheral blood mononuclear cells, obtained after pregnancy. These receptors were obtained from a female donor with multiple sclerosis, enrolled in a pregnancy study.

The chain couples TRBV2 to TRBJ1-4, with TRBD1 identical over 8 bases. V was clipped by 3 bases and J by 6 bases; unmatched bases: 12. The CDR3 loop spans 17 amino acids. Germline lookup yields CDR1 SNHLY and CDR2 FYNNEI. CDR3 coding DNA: TGTGCCAGCAGTGACAGTACGCTGGGGACAGGTCATGAAAAACTGTTTTTT. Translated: CASSDSTLGTGHEKLFF. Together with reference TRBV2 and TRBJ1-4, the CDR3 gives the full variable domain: EPEVTQTPSHQVTQMGQEVILRCVPISNHLYFYWYRQILGQKVEFLVSFYNNEISEKSEIFDDQFSVERPDGSNFTLKIRSTKLEDSAMYFCASSDSTLGTGHEKLFFGSGTQLSVL.

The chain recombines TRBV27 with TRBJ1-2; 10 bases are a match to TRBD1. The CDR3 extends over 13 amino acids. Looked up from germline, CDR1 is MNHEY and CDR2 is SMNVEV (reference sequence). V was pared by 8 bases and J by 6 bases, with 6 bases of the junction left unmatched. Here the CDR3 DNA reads TGTGCCAGCGCCGGGACAGGGGTTGATGGCTACACCTTC. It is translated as CASAGTGVDGYTF.

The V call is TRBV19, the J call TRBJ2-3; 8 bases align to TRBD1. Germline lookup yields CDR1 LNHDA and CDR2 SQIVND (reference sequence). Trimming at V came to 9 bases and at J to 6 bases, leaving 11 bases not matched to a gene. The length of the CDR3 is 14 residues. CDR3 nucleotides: TGTGCCAGCCCCGACAGGGGAAAATGGGATACGCAGTATTTT. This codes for CASPDRGKWDTQYF. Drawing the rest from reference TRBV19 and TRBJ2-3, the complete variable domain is DGGITQSPKYLFRKEGQNVTLSCEQNLNHDAMYWYRQDPGQGLRLIYYSQIVNDFQKGDIAEGYSVSREKKESFPLTVTSAQKNPTAFYLCASPDRGKWDTQYFGPGTRLTVL.

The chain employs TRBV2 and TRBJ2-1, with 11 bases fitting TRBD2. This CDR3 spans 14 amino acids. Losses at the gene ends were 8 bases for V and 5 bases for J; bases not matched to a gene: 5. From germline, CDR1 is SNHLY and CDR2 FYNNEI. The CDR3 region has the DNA TGTGCCAGCTTGGGACTAGCGGAGAACAATGAGCAGTTCTTC. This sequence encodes CASLGLAENNEQFF.

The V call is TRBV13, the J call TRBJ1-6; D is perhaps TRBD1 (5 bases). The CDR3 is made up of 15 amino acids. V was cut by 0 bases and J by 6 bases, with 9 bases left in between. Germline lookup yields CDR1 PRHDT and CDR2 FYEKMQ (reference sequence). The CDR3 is CASSLGGGGNSPLHF. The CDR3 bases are TGTGCCAGCAGCTTAGGCGGGGGAGGTAATTCACCCCTCCACTTT. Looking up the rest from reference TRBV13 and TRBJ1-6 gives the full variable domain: AAGVIQSPRHLIKEKRETATLKCYPIPRHDTVYWYQQGPGQDPQFLISFYEKMQSDKGSIPDRFSAQQFSDYHSELNMSSLELGDSALYFCASSLGGGGNSPLHFGNGTRLTVT.

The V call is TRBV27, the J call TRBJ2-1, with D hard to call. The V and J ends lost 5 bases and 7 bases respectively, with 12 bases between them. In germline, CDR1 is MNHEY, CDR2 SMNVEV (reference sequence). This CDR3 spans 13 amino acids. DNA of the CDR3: TGTGCCAGCAGTGGCCTTATGAGGAATGAGCAGTTCTTC. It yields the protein CASSGLMRNEQFF.

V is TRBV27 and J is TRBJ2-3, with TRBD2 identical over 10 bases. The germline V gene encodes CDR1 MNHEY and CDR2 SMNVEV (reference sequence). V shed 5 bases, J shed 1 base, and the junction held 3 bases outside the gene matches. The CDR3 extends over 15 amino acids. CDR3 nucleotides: TGTGCCAGCAGTCCCGGGACTAGCGGCACAGATACGCAGTATTTT. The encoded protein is CASSPGTSGTDTQYF.

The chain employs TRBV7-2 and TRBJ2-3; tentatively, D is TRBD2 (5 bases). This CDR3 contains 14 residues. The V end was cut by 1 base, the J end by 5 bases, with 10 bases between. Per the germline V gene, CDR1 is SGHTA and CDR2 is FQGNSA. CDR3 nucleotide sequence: TGTGCCAGCAGCTTAGGGATTCGGGGAGATACGCAGTATTTT. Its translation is CASSLGIRGDTQYF.

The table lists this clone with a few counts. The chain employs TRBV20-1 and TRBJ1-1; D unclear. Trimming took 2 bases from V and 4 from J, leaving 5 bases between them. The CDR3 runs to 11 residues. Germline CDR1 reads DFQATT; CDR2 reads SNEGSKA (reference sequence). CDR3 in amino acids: CSARMSTEAFF. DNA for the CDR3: TGCAGTGCTAGAATGAGCACTGAAGCTTTCTTT.

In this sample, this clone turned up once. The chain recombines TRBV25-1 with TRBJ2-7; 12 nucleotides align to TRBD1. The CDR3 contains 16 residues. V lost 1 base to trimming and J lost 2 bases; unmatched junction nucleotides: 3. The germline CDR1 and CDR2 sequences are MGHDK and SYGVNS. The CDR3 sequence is CASSESGTGGTYEQYF. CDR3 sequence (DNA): TGTGCCAGCAGTGAATCCGGGACAGGGGGCACCTACGAGCAGTACTTC.

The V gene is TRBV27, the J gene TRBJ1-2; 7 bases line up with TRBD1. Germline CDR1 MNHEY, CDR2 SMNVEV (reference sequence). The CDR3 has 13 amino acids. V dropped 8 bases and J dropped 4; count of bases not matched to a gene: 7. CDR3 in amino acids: CASGTAGFYGYTF. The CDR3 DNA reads TGTGCCAGCGGGACAGCAGGGTTCTATGGCTACACCTTC.

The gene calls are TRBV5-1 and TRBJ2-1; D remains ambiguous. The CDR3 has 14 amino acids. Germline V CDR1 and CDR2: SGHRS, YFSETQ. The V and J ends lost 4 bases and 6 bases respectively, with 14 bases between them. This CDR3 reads CASSPSLSSNEQFF. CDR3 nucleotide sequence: TGCGCCAGCAGCCCGAGCCTATCGAGCAATGAGCAGTTCTTC. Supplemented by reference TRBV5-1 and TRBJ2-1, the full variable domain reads KAGVTQTPRYLIKTRGQQVTLSCSPISGHRSVSWYQQTPGQGLQFLFEYFSETQRNKGNFPGRFSGRQFSNSRSEMNVSTLELGDSALYLCASSPSLSSNEQFFGPGTRLTVL.

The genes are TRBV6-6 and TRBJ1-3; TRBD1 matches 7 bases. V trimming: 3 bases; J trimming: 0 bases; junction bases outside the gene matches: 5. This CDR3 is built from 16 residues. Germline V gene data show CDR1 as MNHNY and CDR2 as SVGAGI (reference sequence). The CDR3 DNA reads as TGTGCCAGCAGTTATCTGACAGGGAGCTCTGGAAACACCATATATTTT. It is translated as CASSYLTGSSGNTIYF.

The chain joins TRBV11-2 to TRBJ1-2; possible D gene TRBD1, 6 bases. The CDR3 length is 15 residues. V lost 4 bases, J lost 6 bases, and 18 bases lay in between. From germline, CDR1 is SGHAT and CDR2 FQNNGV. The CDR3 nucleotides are TGTGCCAGCAGCTCCCTGAGAGGGGGAAGGGATGGCTACACCTTC. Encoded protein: CASSSLRGGRDGYTF. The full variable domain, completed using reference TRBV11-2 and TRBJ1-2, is EAGVAQSPRYKIIEKRQSVAFWCNPISGHATLYWYQQILGQGPKLLIQFQNNGVVDDSQLPKDRFSAERLKGVDSTLKIQPAKLEDSAVYLCASSSLRGGRDGYTFGSGTRLTVV.

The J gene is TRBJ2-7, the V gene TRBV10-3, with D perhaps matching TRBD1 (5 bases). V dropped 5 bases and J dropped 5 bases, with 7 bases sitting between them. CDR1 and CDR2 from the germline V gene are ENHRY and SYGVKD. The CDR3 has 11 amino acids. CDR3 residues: CAISTGDEQYF. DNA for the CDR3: TGTGCCATCAGTACAGGCGACGAGCAGTACTTC.